One sample yielded the 5 T cell receptor beta chains listed below, sequenced in a study of cytomegalovirus exposure and HLA in healthy donors. The PCR employed 60 Vbeta primers together with 13 Jbeta primers. The protocol was immunoSEQ multiplex PCR, while the TCRdb copy is restricted to in-frame clones and leaves out a portion. The sample shows roughly 140,000 clones, over 75% of them seen only once. The material sequenced was PBMCs. These receptors were collected from a female donor in good health and CMV-seronegative.

This sequence joins TRBV6-6 and TRBJ2-1; 11 nucleotides line up with TRBD2. The J segment lost 5 bases and the V segment lost 10 bases, leaving 7 bases of the junction unmatched. Germline CDR1 and CDR2: MNHNY and SVGAGI (reference sequence). This CDR3 is built from 14 residues. DNA of the CDR3: TGTGCCACCCTTAGCGGGAGGGGGAACAATGAGCAGTTCTTC. It encodes CATLSGRGNNEQFF.

This clone was found once. The rearrangement joins TRBV7-8 to TRBJ1-4, with 8 bases that match TRBD1. The ends lost 5 bases at V and 5 bases at J; junction bases unmatched: 4. This CDR3 has 14 amino acids. From germline, CDR1 is SGHVS and CDR2 FQNEAQ. CDR3 amino acids: CASSRDRLNEKLFF. The CDR3 bases are TGTGCCAGCAGCCGGGACAGGCTAAATGAAAAACTGTTTTTT.

This clone has a single count. This chain links TRBV18 with TRBJ2-1; 8 bases line up with TRBD1. The CDR3 has 15 amino acids. Germline-derived CDR1 and CDR2 are KGHSH and LQKENI. The J segment lost 5 bases and the V segment lost 0 bases, leaving 3 bases of the junction unmatched. This chain's CDR3 is CASSPPDREDNEQFF. Written as DNA, the CDR3 is TGTGCCAGCTCACCACCGGACAGGGAGGACAATGAGCAGTTCTTC.

The J gene is TRBJ2-2, the V gene TRBV27; 9 nucleotides match TRBD2. CDR3 length: 17 amino acids. Germline V gene data show CDR1 as MNHEY and CDR2 as SMNVEV (reference sequence). V trimming: 3 bases; J trimming: 3 bases; junction bases outside the gene matches: 8. In nucleotides, the CDR3 is TGTGCCAGCAGTTTCTTAGGAGCGGGGGGATACACCGGGGAGCTGTTTTTT. Translating it yields CASSFLGAGGYTGELFF.

The rearrangement uses TRBV5-6 and TRBJ2-1; D is perhaps TRBD1 (6 bases). The germline V gene encodes CDR1 SGHDT and CDR2 YYEEEE. The CDR3 runs to 14 residues. V gave up 4 bases and J gave up 7 bases, with 15 bases separating them. The CDR3 DNA reads TGTGCCAGCAGCCTGGGCAGGGGATTGAATGAGCAGTTCTTC. As protein: CASSLGRGLNEQFF.